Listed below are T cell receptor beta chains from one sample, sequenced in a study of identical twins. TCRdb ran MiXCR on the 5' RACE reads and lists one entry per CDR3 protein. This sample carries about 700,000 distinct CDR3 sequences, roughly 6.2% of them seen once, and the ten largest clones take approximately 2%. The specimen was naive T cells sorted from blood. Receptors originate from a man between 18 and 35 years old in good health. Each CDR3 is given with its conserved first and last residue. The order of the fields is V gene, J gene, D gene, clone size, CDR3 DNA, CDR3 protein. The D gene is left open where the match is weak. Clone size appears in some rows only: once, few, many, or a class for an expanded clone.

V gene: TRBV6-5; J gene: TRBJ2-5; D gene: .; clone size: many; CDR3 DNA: TGTGCCAGCACCCTTGCGGAGACCCAGTACTTC; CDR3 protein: CASTLAETQYF
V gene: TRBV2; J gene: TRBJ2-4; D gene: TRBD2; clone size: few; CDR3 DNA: TGTGCCAGCACGGAGCGGGAGGGCCTAGGATCTTACATTCAGTACTTC; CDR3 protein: CASTEREGLGSYIQYF
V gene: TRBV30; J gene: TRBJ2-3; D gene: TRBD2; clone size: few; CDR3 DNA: TGTGCCTGGACGGCGGGAGACGAGCGGGATACGCAGTATTTT; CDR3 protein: CAWTAGDERDTQYF
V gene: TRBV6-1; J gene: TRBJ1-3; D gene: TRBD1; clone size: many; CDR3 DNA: TGTGCCAGCAGTGAAGGGACAGGAACAGCTGGAAACACCATATATTTT; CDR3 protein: CASSEGTGTAGNTIYF
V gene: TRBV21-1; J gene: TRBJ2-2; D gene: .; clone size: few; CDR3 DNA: TGTGCCAGCAGCAATCCTGGAACTAGCAAAGGATACACCGGGGAGCTGTTTTTT; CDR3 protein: CASSNPGTSKGYTGELFF
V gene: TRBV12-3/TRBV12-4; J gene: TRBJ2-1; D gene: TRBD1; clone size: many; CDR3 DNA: TGTGCCAGCAGGGAGCCTCCCGGGACAGGGTCCTACAATGAGCAGTTCTTC; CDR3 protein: CASREPPGTGSYNEQFF
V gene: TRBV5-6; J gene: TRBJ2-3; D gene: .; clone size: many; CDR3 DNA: TGTGCCAGCAGCTTGGGAGGGATAACGCAGTATTTT; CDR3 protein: CASSLGGITQYF
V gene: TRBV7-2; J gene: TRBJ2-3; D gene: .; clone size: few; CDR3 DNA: TGTGCCAGCAGCTTAAATCAGCGGGATACGCAGTATTTT; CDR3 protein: CASSLNQRDTQYF
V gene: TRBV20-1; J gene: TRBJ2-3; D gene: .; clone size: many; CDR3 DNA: TGCAGTGCTAGAGCAATTGACAGGCCCCAGGATACGCAGTATTTT; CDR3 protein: CSARAIDRPQDTQYF
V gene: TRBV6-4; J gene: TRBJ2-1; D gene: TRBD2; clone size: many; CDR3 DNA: TGTGCCAGCAGTGACTCGCCGACTAGCGGGAGTCTATCCTACAATGAGCAGTTCTTC; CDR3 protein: CASSDSPTSGSLSYNEQFF
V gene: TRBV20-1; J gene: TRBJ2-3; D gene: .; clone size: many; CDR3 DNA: TGCAGTGCTAGACCTTCATCATCGGGGGCGCAGTATTTT; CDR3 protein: CSARPSSSGAQYF
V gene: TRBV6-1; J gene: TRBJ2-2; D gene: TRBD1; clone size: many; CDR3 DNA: TGTGCCAGCAGGACGCAGGGGGCAGTCGGGGAGCTGTTTTTT; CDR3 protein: CASRTQGAVGELFF
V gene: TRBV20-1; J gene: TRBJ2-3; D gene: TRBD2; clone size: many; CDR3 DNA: TGCAGTGCTAGAGTGTTGACTAGCGGGAGGGTAAATACGCAGTATTTT; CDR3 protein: CSARVLTSGRVNTQYF
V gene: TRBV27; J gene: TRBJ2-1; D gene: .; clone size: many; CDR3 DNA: TGTGCCAGCAGTATCCTACAGGGACCGGGAGGAGGAAGGGATGAGCAGTTCTTC; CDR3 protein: CASSILQGPGGGRDEQFF
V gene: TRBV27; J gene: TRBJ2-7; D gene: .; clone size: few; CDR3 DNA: TGTGCCAGCGGGGTGGGTGTGGGCGAGCAGTACTTC; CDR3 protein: CASGVGVGEQYF
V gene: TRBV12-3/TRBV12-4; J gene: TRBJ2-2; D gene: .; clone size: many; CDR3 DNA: TGTGCCAGCTATAAAAGGGGCGGAACGAACACCGGGGAGCTGTTTTTT; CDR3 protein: CASYKRGGTNTGELFF
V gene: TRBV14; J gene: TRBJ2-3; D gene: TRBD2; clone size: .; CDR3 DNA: TGTGCCAGCAGCCAAGGGGGACACCTAGCGGGGTATTTT; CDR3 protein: CASSQGGHLAGYF
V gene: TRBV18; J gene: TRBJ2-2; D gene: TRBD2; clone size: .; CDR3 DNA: TGTGCCAGCTCACCACAGGCGGTACTAGCGGCCACCGGAGAGCTGTTTTTT; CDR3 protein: CASSPQAVLAATGELFF
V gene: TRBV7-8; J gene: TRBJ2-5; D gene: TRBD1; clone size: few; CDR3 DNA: TGTGCCAGCAGCCTCCAGACCGTGTTTGGGGACAGGGGGGAGACCCAGTACTTC; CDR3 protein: CASSLQTVFGDRGETQYF
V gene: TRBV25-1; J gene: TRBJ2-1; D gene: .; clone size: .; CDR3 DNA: TGTGCCAGCAGGTCCTTTGGAGGGCAGTTCTTC; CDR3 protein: CASRSFGGQFF
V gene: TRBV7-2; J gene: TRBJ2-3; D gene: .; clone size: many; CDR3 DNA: TGTGCCAGCAGCCTCACCCGTGACACAGATACGCAGTATTTT; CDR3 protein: CASSLTRDTDTQYF
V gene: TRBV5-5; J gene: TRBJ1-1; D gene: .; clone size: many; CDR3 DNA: TGTGCCAGCAGCATATGGGACCCGAGAACTGAAGCTTTCTTT; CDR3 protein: CASSIWDPRTEAFF
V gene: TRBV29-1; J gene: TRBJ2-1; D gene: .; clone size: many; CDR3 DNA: TGCAGCGGGGGTGGGGGATATGAGCAGTTCTTC; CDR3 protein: CSGGGGYEQFF
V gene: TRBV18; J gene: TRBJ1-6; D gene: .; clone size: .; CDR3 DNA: TGTGCCAGCTCACCACCGCGGCAGGAGGTTTCACCCCTCCACTTT; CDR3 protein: CASSPPRQEVSPLHF
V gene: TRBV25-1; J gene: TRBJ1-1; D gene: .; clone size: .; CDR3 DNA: TGTGCCAGCAGCGCTCCCCATATCTCGAACACTGAAGCTTTCTTT; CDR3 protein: CASSAPHISNTEAFF
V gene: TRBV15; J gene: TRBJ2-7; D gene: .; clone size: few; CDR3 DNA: TGTGCCACCAGCAGCAAAACGGGTGGGCGCCGGTACGAGCAGTACTTC; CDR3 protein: CATSSKTGGRRYEQYF
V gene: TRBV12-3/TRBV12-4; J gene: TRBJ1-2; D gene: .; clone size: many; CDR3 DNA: TGTGCCAGCAGTTTAGTCAGGTCTCCAATCTATGGCTACACCTTC; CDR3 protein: CASSLVRSPIYGYTF
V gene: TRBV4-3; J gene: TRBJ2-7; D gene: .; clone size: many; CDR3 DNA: TGCGCCAGCAGCCAAGAAGGGGGAGGAGTCTACGAGCAGTACTTC; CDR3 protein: CASSQEGGGVYEQYF
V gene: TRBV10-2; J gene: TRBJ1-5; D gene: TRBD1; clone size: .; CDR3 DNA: TGCGCCAGTTTAGGGGGCTTCAATCAGCCCCAGCATTTT; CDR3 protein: CASLGGFNQPQHF
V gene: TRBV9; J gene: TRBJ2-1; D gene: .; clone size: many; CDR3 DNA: TGTGCCAGCAGCGCCCATGTGGGGAATGAGCAGTTCTTC; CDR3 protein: CASSAHVGNEQFF
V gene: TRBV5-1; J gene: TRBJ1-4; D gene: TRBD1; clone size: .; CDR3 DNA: TGCGCCAGCAGGGACAGGGAACGAGAAAAACTGTTTTTT; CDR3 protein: CASRDREREKLFF
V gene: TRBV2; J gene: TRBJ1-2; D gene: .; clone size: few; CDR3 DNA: TGTGCCAGCAGTGTCACAGGGAACTATGGCTACACCTTC; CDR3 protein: CASSVTGNYGYTF
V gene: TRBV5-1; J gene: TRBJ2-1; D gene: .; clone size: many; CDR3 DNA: TGCGCCAGCAGCTGGGGGGATGGCACGAATGAGCAGTTCTTC; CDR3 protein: CASSWGDGTNEQFF
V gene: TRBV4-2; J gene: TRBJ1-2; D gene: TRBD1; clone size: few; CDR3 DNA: TGTGCCAGCAGCCGGACAGGGGGCAGTCAGGGCTACACCTTC; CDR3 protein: CASSRTGGSQGYTF
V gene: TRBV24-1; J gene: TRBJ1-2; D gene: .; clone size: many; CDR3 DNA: TGTGCCACCAGTGACGACAGTAGGGGCTACACCTTC; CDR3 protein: CATSDDSRGYTF
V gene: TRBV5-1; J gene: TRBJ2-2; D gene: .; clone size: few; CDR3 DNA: TGCGCCAGTAGCTTGGATGGGCCTGGAGGCACCGGGGAGCTGTTTTTT; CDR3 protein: CASSLDGPGGTGELFF
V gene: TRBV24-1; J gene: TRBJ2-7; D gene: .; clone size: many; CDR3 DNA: TGTGCCACCCAGGAGCAGGGTTCCTACGAGCAGTACTTC; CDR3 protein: CATQEQGSYEQYF
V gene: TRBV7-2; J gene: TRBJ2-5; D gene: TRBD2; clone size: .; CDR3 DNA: TGTGCCAGCAGCTTCGAATGGGGGACTAGGGAAGAGACCCAGTACTTC; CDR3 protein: CASSFEWGTREETQYF
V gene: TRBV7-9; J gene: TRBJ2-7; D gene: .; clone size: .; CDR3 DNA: TGTGCCAGCAGCTTAGAAAGCGGTCGGTACGAGCAGTACTTC; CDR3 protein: CASSLESGRYEQYF
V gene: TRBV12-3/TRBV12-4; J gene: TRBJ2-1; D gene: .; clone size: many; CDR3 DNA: TGTGCCAGCAGTTTAACAGTGGATGAGCAGTTCTTC; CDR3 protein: CASSLTVDEQFF
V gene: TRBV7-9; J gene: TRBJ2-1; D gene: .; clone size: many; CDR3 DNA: TGTGCCAGCGGTCTGTGGGGGGGCCACAACAATGAGCAGTTCTTC; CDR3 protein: CASGLWGGHNNEQFF
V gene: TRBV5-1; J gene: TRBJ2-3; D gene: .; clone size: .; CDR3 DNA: TGCGCCAGCGGTGGGGACTGGGGCACAGATACGCAGTATTTT; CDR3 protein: CASGGDWGTDTQYF
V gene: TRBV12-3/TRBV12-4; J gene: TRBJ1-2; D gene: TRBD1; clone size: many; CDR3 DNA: TGTGCCAGCAGTTTTCGGGACAGGGACGGCTACACCTTC; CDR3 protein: CASSFRDRDGYTF
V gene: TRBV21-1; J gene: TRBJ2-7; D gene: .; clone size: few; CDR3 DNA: TGTGCCAGCAGCCCCGAGGGACGGCAATCCTACGAGCAGTACTTC; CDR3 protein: CASSPEGRQSYEQYF
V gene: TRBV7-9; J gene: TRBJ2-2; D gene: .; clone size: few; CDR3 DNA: TGTGCCAGCCAAGGATTCGACGGGGAGCTGTTTTTT; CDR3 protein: CASQGFDGELFF
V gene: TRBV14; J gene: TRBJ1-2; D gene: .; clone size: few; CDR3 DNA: TGTGCCAGCAGCCACATGGGACAAGGAAACTATGGCTACACCTTC; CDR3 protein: CASSHMGQGNYGYTF
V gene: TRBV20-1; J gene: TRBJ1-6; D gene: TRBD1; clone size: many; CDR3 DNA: TGCAGTGCTAGGGCAACGGGACAGGGCTTAGGCGTGGGTTCACCCCTCCACTTT; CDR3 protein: CSARATGQGLGVGSPLHF
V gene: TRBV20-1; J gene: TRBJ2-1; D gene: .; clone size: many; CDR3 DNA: TGCAGTGCCCCCAGCAATTACAAGTGGGATGAGCAGTTCTTC; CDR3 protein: CSAPSNYKWDEQFF
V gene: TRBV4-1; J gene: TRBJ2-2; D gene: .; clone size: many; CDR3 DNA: TGCGCCAGCAGCCAAGTTGGCAGCACCGGGGAGCTGTTTTTT; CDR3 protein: CASSQVGSTGELFF
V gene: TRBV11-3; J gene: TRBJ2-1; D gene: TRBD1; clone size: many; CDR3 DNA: TGTGCCAGCAGCTTAGCACCACAGGGGATGGGCTACAATGAGCAGTTCTTC; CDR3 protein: CASSLAPQGMGYNEQFF
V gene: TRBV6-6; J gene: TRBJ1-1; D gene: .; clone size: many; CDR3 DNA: TGTGCCAGCAGAGCTCTCGGCACTGAAGCTTTCTTT; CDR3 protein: CASRALGTEAFF
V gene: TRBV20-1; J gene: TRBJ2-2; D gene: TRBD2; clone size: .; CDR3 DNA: TGCAGTGCTAGCGGGAGGCGCACCGGGGAGCTGTTTTTT; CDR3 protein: CSASGRRTGELFF
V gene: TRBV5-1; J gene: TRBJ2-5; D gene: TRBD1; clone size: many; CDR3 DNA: TGCGCCAGCAGCCACGCTGGTTTTGGGACAGGGCAAGAGACCCAGTACTTC; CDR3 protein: CASSHAGFGTGQETQYF
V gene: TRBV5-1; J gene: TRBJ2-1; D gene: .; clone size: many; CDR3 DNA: TGCGCCAGCAGCTTGTCTGGGTGGGATGAGCAGTTCTTC; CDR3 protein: CASSLSGWDEQFF
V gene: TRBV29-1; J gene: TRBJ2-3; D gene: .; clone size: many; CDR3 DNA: TGCAGCGTTGTTCGTCGCACAGATACGCAGTATTTT; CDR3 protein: CSVVRRTDTQYF
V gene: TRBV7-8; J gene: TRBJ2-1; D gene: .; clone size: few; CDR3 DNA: TGTGCCAGCAGCTCTACAGGGTATTACAATGAGCAGTTCTTC; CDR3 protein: CASSSTGYYNEQFF
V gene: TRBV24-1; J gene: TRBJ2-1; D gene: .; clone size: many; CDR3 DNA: TGTGCCACCAGGACCGTCAATGAGCAGTTCTTC; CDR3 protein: CATRTVNEQFF
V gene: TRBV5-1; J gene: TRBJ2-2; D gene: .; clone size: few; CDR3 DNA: TGCGCCAGCTACCCAGCCAGGGGCGCCGGGGAGCTGTTTTTT; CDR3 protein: CASYPARGAGELFF
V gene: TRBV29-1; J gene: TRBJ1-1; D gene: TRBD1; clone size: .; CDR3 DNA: TGCAGCGCCGAAAGGGGGCGCAGTACTGAAGCTTTCTTT; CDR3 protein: CSAERGRSTEAFF